Below are 22 T cell receptor beta chains sequenced from a single sample in a study of T-cell reconstitution after alpha-beta-depleted transplantation in children. Preparation of the TCRbeta library used unique molecular identifiers. TCRdb reprocessed the PCR reads with MiXCR, giving one entry per CDR3 protein. This table holds a few hundred thousand distinct CDR3 sequences, 5.5% to 7% found once. The source material was PBMCs, sampled before TCRalphabeta/CD19-depleted stem cell transplant. The receptors originated from a boy aged 2 to 10 with acute lymphoblastic leukemia, due to receive a stem cell transplant.

This clonotype has ten or more counts. An end of the junction differs from the germline gene, which may be a read error. The V gene is TRBV20-1, the J gene TRBJ2-4; D tentatively fits TRBD1 or TRBD2 (6 bases each). This CDR3 contains 11 residues. CDR1 and CDR2 from the germline V gene are DFQATT and SNEGSKA (reference sequence). The CDR3 here is CSAGGATRGDF. CDR3 nucleotides: TGCAGTGCTGGAGGGGCTACAAGGGGGGACTTC.

The chain employs TRBV11-2 and TRBJ1-1; D is ambiguous. CDR1 SGHAT and CDR2 FQNNGV come from the germline V gene. The germline V and J ends were trimmed by 7 bases and 3 bases, with 18 bases remaining between them. The CDR3 covers 15 residues. The CDR3 protein is CASKNGQRPDTEAFF. CDR3 sequence (DNA): TGTGCCAGCAAAAACGGGCAACGGCCTGACACTGAAGCTTTCTTT. Filled out from reference TRBV11-2 and TRBJ1-1, the complete variable domain reads EAGVAQSPRYKIIEKRQSVAFWCNPISGHATLYWYQQILGQGPKLLIQFQNNGVVDDSQLPKDRFSAERLKGVDSTLKIQPAKLEDSAVYLCASKNGQRPDTEAFFGQGTRLTVV.

The genes are TRBV28 and TRBJ1-2; TRBD1 aligns across 8 bases. Germline V gives CDR1 MDHEN, CDR2 SYDVKM. With 7 bases clipped from V and 8 bases from J, the junction kept 18 bases outside the gene matches. This CDR3 contains 16 residues. The CDR3 nucleotides are TGTGCCAGCACCCACGTCAGGGGGCGTCGAGTTTTGGGCTACACCTTC. Protein product: CASTHVRGRRVLGYTF.

The genes are TRBV11-1 and TRBJ2-3, with 7 positions matching TRBD2. Germline V gives CDR1 SGHAT, CDR2 FQDESV (reference sequence). The CDR3 consists of 16 residues. V dropped 4 bases and J dropped 1; count of bases not matched to a gene: 8. As DNA, the CDR3 is TGTGCCAGCAGCTCTGGGGTAGCGGGTGGCACAGATACGCAGTATTTT. Protein: CASSSGVAGGTDTQYF.

This clonotype was counted ten times or more. V gene TRBV5-5 combines with J gene TRBJ2-5, with D uncertain. Per germline, CDR1 SGHKS and CDR2 YYEKEE (reference sequence). The CDR3 is 12 amino acids. Trimming took 4 bases from V and 5 from J, leaving 9 bases between them. The CDR3 DNA is TGTGCCAGCAGCGTTTATTTGGAGACCCAGTACTTC. Translation gives CASSVYLETQYF.

This clonotype was picked up many times. J is TRBJ2-1 and V is TRBV28; D is perhaps TRBD2 (5 bases). V was clipped by 5 bases and J by 5 bases, with 16 bases between them. This CDR3 has 15 residues. From germline, CDR1 is MDHEN and CDR2 SYDVKM. The CDR3 loop is CASSAYRTGDNEQFF. The CDR3 DNA reads TGTGCCAGCAGTGCCTACCGGACCGGGGACAATGAGCAGTTCTTC.

This clonotype was recorded many times. The chain joins TRBV28 to TRBJ2-4, with D possibly being TRBD2 (5 bases). The CDR3 runs to 15 residues. CDR1 and CDR2 from the germline V gene are MDHEN and SYDVKM. Trimming removed 2 bases from V and 2 bases from J, with 10 bases in between. In nucleotides, the CDR3 is TGTGCCAGCAGTTTAGTGAGGGAGACCAAAAACATTCAGTACTTC. Translated, it gives CASSLVRETKNIQYF.

This clonotype was recorded a few times. CDR3 in DNA: TGTGCCTGGAGTGAACTAGCGGGATGGCAGTTCTTC. Protein sequence: CAWSELAGWQFF. The V gene is TRBV30, the J gene TRBJ2-1; TRBD2 matches 10 bases. The CDR3 has 12 residues. V was pared by 1 base and J by 12 bases, with 3 bases of the junction left unmatched. CDR1 and CDR2 (germline): GTSNPN, SVGIG (reference sequence).

This clonotype has at least ten counts. The chain has TRBV10-2 and TRBJ2-7; unclear D gene. Germline V CDR1 and CDR2: WSHSY, SAAADI. V gave up 3 bases and J gave up 2 bases, with 8 bases separating them. The CDR3 extends over 13 amino acids. The CDR3 nucleotides are TGCGCCAGCAGTGACCCCCCGACCTACGAGCAGTACTTC. It is translated as CASSDPPTYEQYF.

This clonotype was detected ten times or more. The J gene is TRBJ2-1, the V gene TRBV7-2; no definite D call. Germline loops: CDR1 SGHTA, CDR2 FQGNSA. The V gene lost 5 bases and the J gene lost 0 bases, with 14 bases spanning the gap. There are 16 residues in the CDR3. The CDR3 DNA reads TGTGCCAGCAGCGCCAGCGCAGGAAGCTCCTACAATGAGCAGTTCTTC. Translation gives CASSASAGSSYNEQFF.

The chain is built from TRBV3-1 and TRBJ2-7; TRBD1 might be the D (6 bases). CDR3 length: 16 residues. Between the trimmed V and J ends, which lost 4 bases and 1 base, there was a span of 17 bases. The germline CDR1 and CDR2 sequences are LGHDT and YNNKEL (reference sequence). The CDR3 nucleotides read TGTGCCAGCAGCCTTGTAGGAGACAGGCTTTCCTACGAGCAGTACTTC. Translating it yields CASSLVGDRLSYEQYF.

The chain joins TRBV4-3 to TRBJ1-1; a weak D match, TRBD1 (5 bases). The CDR3 is 14 residues long. Trimming cost V 4 bases and J 4 bases, with 13 bases left between them. From germline, CDR1 is LGHNA and CDR2 YSLEER. Here the CDR3 reads CASSPTDDSTEAFF. Written as DNA, the CDR3 is TGCGCCAGCAGCCCCACCGACGACAGCACTGAAGCTTTCTTT.

There are many counts of this clonotype. The chain uses TRBV11-2 and TRBJ2-1; possible D gene TRBD2, 5 bases. V lost 7 bases to trimming and J lost 0 bases, with 16 bases between them. The CDR3 spans 16 residues. CDR1 and CDR2 (germline): SGHAT, FQNNGV. The CDR3 loop is CASTPGLRSSYNEQFF. Here the CDR3 DNA reads TGTGCCAGCACCCCAGGACTCAGGAGCTCCTACAATGAGCAGTTCTTC.

The sample holds a few counts of this clonotype. The rearrangement uses TRBV5-5 and TRBJ1-5; D is possibly TRBD1 (5 bases). The V end lost 4 bases, the J end lost 6 bases, and 14 bases lay between the germline ends. The V gene's germline CDR1 is SGHKS and CDR2 YYEKEE (reference sequence). The CDR3 extends over 14 amino acids. CDR3 protein: CASSGGRGGQPQHF. CDR3 coding DNA: TGTGCCAGCAGCGGGGGACGGGGCGGTCAGCCCCAGCATTTT.

This clonotype was observed a handful of times. One junction end does not reproduce the germline sequence, and a read error may be involved. The chain employs TRBV5-5 and TRBJ2-6; D might be TRBD1 or TRBD2, each matching 5 bases. Germline lookup yields CDR1 SGHKS and CDR2 YYEKEE (reference sequence). This CDR3 has 15 amino acids. In DNA, the CDR3 is TGTGCCAGCAGCCTCGGGGCGACTGGGACCAACGTCCTGACTTTC. Protein product: CASSLGATGTNVLTF. Full variable domain (rest looked up from reference TRBV5-5 and TRBJ2-6): DAGVTQSPTHLIKTRGQQVTLRCSPISGHKSVSWYQQVLGQGPQFIFQYYEKEERGRGNFPDRFSARQFPNYSSELNVNALLLGDSALYLCASSLGATGTNVLTFGAGSRLTVL.

The J gene is TRBJ2-1, the V gene TRBV20-1; TRBD2 agrees at 14 bases. Germline V lookup: CDR1 DFQATT, CDR2 SNEGSKA (reference sequence). Trimming removed 6 bases from V and 4 bases from J; junction bases left unmatched: 5. The CDR3 sequence is 15 residues long. The CDR3 DNA follows: TGCAGTGCCCCAGGACTAGCGGGGGGATACAATGAGCAGTTCTTC. Translating it yields CSAPGLAGGYNEQFF.

The sample holds a few counts of this clonotype. This chain connects TRBV4-2 to TRBJ1-6, with D hard to call. CDR1 and CDR2 (germline): LGHNA, YNFKEQ. The length of the CDR3 is 15 residues. V was trimmed by 0 bases and J by 9 bases, leaving 12 bases between them. The CDR3 region is CASSQDPISGSPLHF. As DNA, the CDR3 is TGTGCCAGCAGCCAAGACCCCATTTCAGGTTCACCCCTCCACTTT.

In its sample, this clonotype was seen many times. The chain's CDR3 is CSASTVGINEKLFF. The CDR3, as DNA: TGCAGTGCTAGTACAGTGGGTATTAATGAAAAACTGTTTTTT. The rearrangement joins TRBV20-1 to TRBJ1-4; no definite D call. Trimming stripped 3 bases from V and 4 bases from J, with 12 bases between. Germline CDR1 and CDR2: DFQATT and SNEGSKA (reference sequence). The CDR3 runs 14 residues.

This clonotype was detected many times. The CDR3 spells CSANSVRGSTYNEQFF. The CDR3 DNA reads TGCAGTGCGAATTCTGTCCGGGGGTCAACCTACAATGAGCAGTTCTTC. This chain joins TRBV20-1 and TRBJ2-1, with D possibly being TRBD2 (6 bases). V shed 6 bases and J shed 2 bases, with 20 bases lying between them. This CDR3 region has 16 residues. Germline CDR1 DFQATT, CDR2 SNEGSKA (reference sequence).

The V call is TRBV14, the J call TRBJ2-2; 7 bases agree with TRBD1. The CDR3 spans 17 residues. CDR1 is SGHDN and CDR2 is FVKESK in the germline V gene. The V and J ends lost 4 bases and 6 bases, in that order; junction bases with no gene match: 14. In DNA form, the CDR3 reads TGTGCCAGCAGCCGGGCCCCCGGGACAGTAACCGCCGGGGAGCTGTTTTTT. As protein: CASSRAPGTVTAGELFF.

This clonotype was observed many times. This chain links TRBV27 with TRBJ2-7; no clear D gene. CDR3 length: 14 residues. The ends were cut back, 4 bases at V and 0 bases at J, with 10 bases in the middle. CDR1 is MNHEY and CDR2 is SMNVEV in the germline V gene (reference sequence). The CDR3: CASSSTRSSYEQYF. The CDR3, as DNA: TGTGCCAGCAGTTCTACGCGGAGCTCCTACGAGCAGTACTTC.

This clonotype appeared many times. The chain recombines TRBV9 with TRBJ2-2; tentatively, D is TRBD1 (6 bases). With 4 bases removed from V and 1 base from J, the gap between germline ends came to 14 bases. The CDR3 totals 16 residues. Germline CDR1 and CDR2: SGDLS and YYNGEE. CDR3 sequence reads: CASSIRPGQNTGELFF. Here the CDR3 DNA reads TGTGCCAGCAGCATCCGTCCGGGACAGAACACCGGGGAGCTGTTTTTT.